Presented here are 18 T cell receptor beta chains from one specimen sequenced in a study of T-cell memory formation after mild COVID-19. Using its own MiXCR run on the 5' RACE reads, TCRdb lists one record per CDR3 protein. The sample holds approximately 480,000 distinct CDR3 sequences, about 18% seen once. The material sequenced was PBMCs or a T cell subset sorted from them (not recorded which). These receptors originate from an adult woman who had mild COVID-19 (a few samples of this study predate the infection). Cell type and time point are not known.

At least ten counts were recorded for this clonotype. The chain combines TRBV5-1 with TRBJ1-2; D not certain. This CDR3 has 15 amino acids. V was pared by 0 bases and J by 5 bases, with 14 bases between. Germline CDR1 is SGHRS and CDR2 is YFSETQ. This chain's CDR3 is CASSLAASWEYGYTF. CDR3 nucleotides: TGCGCCAGCAGCTTGGCCGCCAGTTGGGAATATGGCTACACCTTC.

The chain has TRBV19 and TRBJ1-5; the match to TRBD1 covers 8 bases. CDR3 length: 15 residues. Germline-derived CDR1 and CDR2 are LNHDA and SQIVND (reference sequence). V trimming: 1 base; J trimming: 2 bases; junction bases outside the gene matches: 1. The CDR3 is CASSIAGGGNQPQHF. The CDR3, as DNA: TGTGCCAGTAGTATAGCAGGGGGCGGCAATCAGCCCCAGCATTTT.

The chain uses TRBV7-9 and TRBJ2-5, with D unresolved. This CDR3 spans 13 amino acids. The germline V and J ends were trimmed by 5 bases and 5 bases, with 12 bases remaining between them. The germline gives CDR1 SEHNR, CDR2 FQNEAQ (reference sequence). The DNA of the CDR3 is TGTGCCAGCAGCCTCCCGAGTACCGAGACCCAGTACTTC. It encodes CASSLPSTETQYF. Combining the CDR3 with reference TRBV7-9 and TRBJ2-5 gives the whole variable domain DTGVSQNPRHKITKRGQNVTFRCDPISEHNRLYWYRQTLGQGPEFLTYFQNEAQLEKSRLLSDRFSAERPKGSFSTLEIQRTEQGDSAMYLCASSLPSTETQYFGPGTRLLVL.

CDR3 residues: CASSESPGKNTEAFF. DNA for the CDR3: TGTGCCAGCAGTGAATCCCCTGGCAAGAACACTGAAGCTTTCTTT. The rearrangement links TRBV25-1 to TRBJ1-1, with D unclear. This CDR3 is built from 15 residues. The germline CDR1 and CDR2 sequences are MGHDK and SYGVNS. Between the trimmed V and J ends, which lost 1 base and 1 base, there was a span of 10 bases.

The genes are TRBV29-1 and TRBJ1-1; tentatively, D is TRBD1 (5 bases). The CDR3 spans 13 residues. CDR1 and CDR2 from the germline V gene are SQVTM and ANQGSEA. Trimming left V 7 bases short and J 5 bases short, with 17 bases between. CDR3 protein: CSAIQVTGTEAFF. CDR3 sequence (DNA): TGCAGCGCTATACAGGTAACCGGAACTGAAGCTTTCTTT. The full variable domain, its missing parts supplied by reference TRBV29-1 and TRBJ1-1, is SAVISQKPSRDICQRGTSLTIQCQVDSQVTMMFWYRQQPGQSLTLIATANQGSEATYESGFVIDKFPISRPNLTFSTLTVSNMSPEDSSIYLCSAIQVTGTEAFFGQGTRLTVV.

This clonotype was seen repeatedly, ten times or more. The CDR3 region is CASSYLRTGVNSPLHF. The CDR3 region has the DNA TGTGCCAGCAGCTACCTACGGACAGGGGTTAATTCACCCCTCCACTTT. The chain couples TRBV11-2 to TRBJ1-6; TRBD1 matches 9 bases. With V trimmed by 4 bases and J by 6 bases, 7 bases remained unmatched. The CDR3 has 16 amino acids. Germline CDR1 reads SGHAT; CDR2 reads FQNNGV.

The sample holds a few counts of this clonotype. The chain has TRBV21-1 and TRBJ2-1. TRBV21-1 is a listed pseudogene. This CDR3 is 19 amino acids long. DNA of the CDR3: TGTGCCAGCAGCCTACTTAAAATGGTGCCAACCCTTCGACACAATGAGCAGTTCTTC. Translated, it gives CASSLLKMVPTLRHNEQFF.

The chain joins TRBV4-1 to TRBJ1-1, with D perhaps TRBD1 (5 bases). The CDR3 has 14 amino acids. Germline-derived CDR1 and CDR2 are MGHRA and YSYEKL. V dropped 0 bases and J dropped 4 bases, with 9 bases sitting between them. The DNA for the CDR3 is TGCGCCAGCAGCCAAGAGGGGGGTGGCACTGAAGCTTTCTTT. Its translation is CASSQEGGGTEAFF.

This clonotype has a handful of counts. This rearrangement joins TRBV29-1 to TRBJ2-5; D may be TRBD1 or TRBD2 (7 bases each). Germline V gene sequence: CDR1 SQVTM, CDR2 ANQGSEA. The CDR3 has 12 amino acids. Between the trimmed V and J ends, which lost 4 bases and 9 bases, there was a span of 15 bases. CDR3 sequence: CSVANAGGAQYF. The CDR3 DNA sequence: TGCAGCGTTGCGAACGCAGGGGGGGCCCAGTACTTC. Together with reference TRBV29-1 and TRBJ2-5, the CDR3 gives the full variable domain: SAVISQKPSRDICQRGTSLTIQCQVDSQVTMMFWYRQQPGQSLTLIATANQGSEATYESGFVIDKFPISRPNLTFSTLTVSNMSPEDSSIYLCSVANAGGAQYFGPGTRLLVL.

This clonotype has just a few counts. The rearrangement uses TRBV7-3 and TRBJ2-1, with TRBD2 matching 9 bases. The CDR3 contains 14 residues. Germline CDR1 reads SGHTA; CDR2 reads FQGTGA. Losses at the gene ends were 5 bases for V and 6 bases for J; bases not matched to a gene: 5. The CDR3 reads CASSRGLASNEQFF. The DNA for the CDR3 is TGTGCCAGCAGCCGAGGACTAGCGAGCAATGAGCAGTTCTTC.

V is TRBV27 and J is TRBJ2-7; D possibly uses TRBD1 or TRBD2 (6 bases each). CDR3 length equals 13 residues. Per germline, CDR1 MNHEY and CDR2 SMNVEV (reference sequence). V was shortened by 5 bases and J by 7 bases, with 15 bases between the two germline ends. Written as DNA, the CDR3 is TGTGCCAGCAGTGTAGGGGGGAGAGAGGAGCAGTACTTC. Protein: CASSVGGREEQYF.

This clonotype was detected only a few times. The V call is TRBV12-3 or TRBV12-4, the J call TRBJ2-4; D is unclear. This CDR3 is 17 amino acids long. The V end was cut by 3 bases, the J end by 3 bases, with 18 bases between. DNA for the CDR3: TGTGCCAGCAGTTTGTCGGTCCCCGTTGCAAGCAAAAACATTCAGTACTTC. It encodes CASSLSVPVASKNIQYF.

The chain combines TRBV12-3 or TRBV12-4 with TRBJ1-5, with 7 bases aligning to TRBD1. V was pared by 5 bases and J by 0 bases, with 4 bases of the junction left unmatched. CDR3 size: 15 residues. CDR3 residues: CASSKGQISNQPQHF. The CDR3 nucleotides are TGTGCCAGCAGTAAGGGACAGATTAGCAATCAGCCCCAGCATTTT.

V usage is TRBV20-1 and J usage is TRBJ2-5; 9 bases line up with TRBD1. Germline assignment: CDR1 DFQATT and CDR2 SNEGSKA (reference sequence). The CDR3 has 18 residues. J gave up 1 base and V 4 bases, and 16 bases lay outside the gene matches. CDR3 sequence: CSAIRSMGQGKFQETQYF. Here the CDR3 DNA reads TGCAGTGCTATCCGATCCATGGGACAGGGAAAGTTCCAAGAGACCCAGTACTTC.

In its sample, this clonotype was seen a few times. The chain employs TRBV7-2 and TRBJ1-1; no clear D. CDR3 length equals 14 residues. V lost 0 bases and J 6 bases, leaving 11 bases between the germline ends. From germline, CDR1 is SGHTA and CDR2 FQGNSA. In DNA form, the CDR3 reads TGTGCCAGCAGCTTAGCTTGGAGGATGGCTGAAGCTTTCTTT. Amino acids: CASSLAWRMAEAFF.

This rearrangement joins TRBV13 to TRBJ2-3, with D uncertain. The CDR3 is 12 residues long. Trimming left V 8 bases short and J 5 bases short, with 11 bases between. CDR1 and CDR2 from the germline V gene are PRHDT and FYEKMQ (reference sequence). CDR3 residues: CASGLEQDTQYF. In nucleotides, the CDR3 is TGTGCCAGCGGTCTCGAGCAAGATACGCAGTATTTT.

The chain has TRBV5-1 and TRBJ2-2; 13 positions match TRBD2. Germline V gene sequence: CDR1 SGHRS, CDR2 YFSETQ. The CDR3 is made up of 14 amino acids. Losses at the gene ends were 4 bases for V and 6 bases for J; bases not matched to a gene: 0. The CDR3 protein is CASSTSGRAGELFF. The CDR3 nucleotides are TGCGCCAGCAGCACTAGCGGGAGGGCCGGGGAGCTGTTTTTT.

The chain couples TRBV7-2 to TRBJ2-2; D remains ambiguous. Germline CDR1 is SGHTA and CDR2 is FQGNSA. The V and J ends lost 5 bases and 8 bases respectively, with 21 bases between them. The CDR3 loop spans 16 amino acids. DNA of the CDR3: TGTGCCAGCAGCCTCAACGGAGCCCGGGTATCGGGGGAGCTGTTTTTT. Translation: CASSLNGARVSGELFF.